This T cell receptor delta chain was recovered during a study of gamma-delta chains in newborns, infants, children. Study-level information: Microbial exposure reportedly drives polyclonal innate γδ T cell expansion after birth.

By share of the sample, this clone is medium-sized. TCRdb re-called the reads through CATT. Of about 5,200 delta-chain clones in the sample, 3% to 3.5% were seen once. Germline lookup yields CDR1 GEAIGNYY and CDR2 EKD. The CDR3 sequence is 20 residues long. The junction had 7 bases not matched to a gene; V was cut back by 0 bases and J by 0 bases. The sequencing input was blood. The rearrangement links TRDV2 to TRDJ3, with 10 bases lining up with TRDD3. The TCR was taken from a child who was a newborn, infant or young child, either healthy, febrile or measles-vaccinated (not recorded which). This chain's CDR3 is CACDTVLGDHSSWDTRQMFF. Written as DNA, the CDR3 is TGTGCCTGTGACACCGTACTGGGGGATCATAGCTCCTGGGACACCCGACAGATGTTTTTC.